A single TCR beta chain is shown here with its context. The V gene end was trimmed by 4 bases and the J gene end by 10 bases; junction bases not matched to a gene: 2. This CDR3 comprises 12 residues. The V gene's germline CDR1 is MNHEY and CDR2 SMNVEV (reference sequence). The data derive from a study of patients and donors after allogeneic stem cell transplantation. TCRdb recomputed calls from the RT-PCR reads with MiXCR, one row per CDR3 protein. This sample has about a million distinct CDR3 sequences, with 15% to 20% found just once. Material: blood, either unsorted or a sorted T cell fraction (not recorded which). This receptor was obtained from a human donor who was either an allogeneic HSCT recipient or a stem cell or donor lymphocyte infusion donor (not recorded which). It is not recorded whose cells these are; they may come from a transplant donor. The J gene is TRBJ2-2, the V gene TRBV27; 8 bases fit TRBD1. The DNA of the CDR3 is TGTGCCAGCAGTTCCAGGGGGCTGGAGCTGTTTTTT. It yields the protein CASSSRGLELFF.